This record looks at one T cell receptor beta chain sequence and its context. TCRdb's table, derived via immunoSEQ multiplex PCR, lists solely in-frame clones and lacks some. The sample has roughly 120,000 clones; approximately 90% are singletons. These data belong to a study of control samples from healthy donors and cancer patients. The CDR3 is 11 amino acids. The germline gives CDR1 SQVTM, CDR2 ANQGSEA. V lost 7 bases and J lost 4, with 10 bases in between. The sequenced material came from blood. This TCR came from a human donor in good health. The donor label of this sample is uncertain. The chain combines TRBV29-1 with TRBJ1-2; D is unresolved. The DNA for the CDR3 is TGCAGCGCTATGGGAGTCTATGGCTACACCTTC. Translated, it gives CSAMGVYGYTF.